A single sample gave rise to the 10 T cell receptor beta chains below, sequenced in a study of cytomegalovirus exposure and HLA in healthy donors. Researchers ran the PCR with 60 Vbeta and 13 Jbeta primers. Generated by immunoSEQ multiplex PCR, the TCRdb table keeps only in-frame clones and is missing some. Of around 200,000 clones in the sample, 75% to 90% were seen once. The source material was PBMCs. These receptors were obtained from a woman between 25 and 40 years old in good health and CMV-seronegative.

The chain recombines TRBV28 with TRBJ2-7; D might be TRBD1 (5 bases). Germline V gives CDR1 MDHEN, CDR2 SYDVKM. V was pared by 3 bases and J by 1 base, with 13 bases between. The CDR3 runs to 15 residues. CDR3 nucleotides: TGTGCCAGCAGTTTTAGGGGCCCGGTTTCCTACGAGCAGTACTTC. Its protein product is CASSFRGPVSYEQYF.

This clone has a handful of counts. The V and J genes are TRBV30 and TRBJ2-3; D possibly corresponds to TRBD1 (5 bases). Germline V gives CDR1 GTSNPN, CDR2 SVGIG (reference sequence). The V end lost 0 bases, the J end lost 4 bases, and 8 bases lay between the germline ends. The CDR3 is 13 amino acids. CDR3 sequence reads: CAWSVKGPDTQYF. CDR3 coding DNA: TGTGCCTGGAGTGTAAAGGGGCCAGATACGCAGTATTTT. The complete variable domain, with remaining parts taken from reference TRBV30 and TRBJ2-3, reads SQTIHQWPATLVQPVGSPLSLECTVEGTSNPNLYWYRQAAGRGLQLLFYSVGIGQISSEVPQNLSASRPQDRQFILSSKKLLLSDSGFYLCAWSVKGPDTQYFGPGTRLTVL.

J is TRBJ2-7 and V is TRBV27, with D unclear. Trimming removed 3 bases at V and 4 bases at J, with 10 bases between. From germline, CDR1 is MNHEY and CDR2 SMNVEV (reference sequence). The CDR3 is 13 residues long. The CDR3: CASSFSTNYEQYF. The CDR3 DNA sequence: TGTGCCAGCAGTTTCAGCACTAATTACGAGCAGTACTTC.

The rearrangement joins TRBV27 to TRBJ2-7, with D perhaps matching TRBD1 (5 bases). Trimming cost V 3 bases and J 2 bases, with 8 bases left between them. This CDR3 region has 13 residues. The germline CDR1 and CDR2 sequences are MNHEY and SMNVEV (reference sequence). The CDR3 bases are TGTGCCAGCAGTTTCGACAGTACCTACGAGCAGTACTTC. Its translation: CASSFDSTYEQYF.

The chain carries TRBV11-2 and TRBJ2-3, with D maybe TRBD2 (6 bases). The CDR3 is made up of 15 amino acids. Germline assignment: CDR1 SGHAT and CDR2 FQNNGV. Trimming removed 5 bases from V and 0 bases from J, with 12 bases in between. CDR3 DNA sequence: TGTGCCAGCAGCACGCCGGACTATAGCACAGATACGCAGTATTTT. Its translation is CASSTPDYSTDTQYF.

The V gene is TRBV28, the J gene TRBJ1-2; the D is unclear. This CDR3 has 11 residues. Germline V gene lookup returns CDR1 MDHEN and CDR2 SYDVKM. Trimming shortened V by 8 bases and J by 8 bases, and 12 bases separated the two germline ends. Written as DNA, the CDR3 is TGTGCCAGCCAGACTTCTTGGGGCTACACCTTC. Protein sequence: CASQTSWGYTF.

This chain uses TRBV15 with TRBJ2-1; D uncertain. Germline V gives CDR1 LNHNV, CDR2 YYDKDF (reference sequence). V lost 3 bases and J lost 9, with 9 bases in between. The CDR3 runs 12 residues. This CDR3 is CATSRPLGEQFF. Here the CDR3 DNA reads TGTGCCACCAGCAGGCCCCTCGGTGAGCAGTTCTTC.

In the case of this clone: At one end the junction does not follow the germline gene, possibly because of a read error. V and J are TRBV7-9 and TRBJ2-1, with unresolved D. The CDR3 has 16 residues. Germline V gene data show CDR1 as SEHNR and CDR2 as FQNEAQ (reference sequence). The CDR3 sequence is CSSSLVGWSSYNEQFF. The CDR3 region has the DNA TGTTCCAGCAGCTTAGTTGGCTGGAGCTCCTACAATGAGCAGTTCTTC. The complete variable domain, with remaining parts taken from reference TRBV7-9 and TRBJ2-1, reads DTGVSQNPRHKITKRGQNVTFRCDPISEHNRLYWYRQTLGQGPEFLTYFQNEAQLEKSRLLSDRFSAERPKGSFSTLEIQRTEQGDSAMYLCSSSLVGWSSYNEQFFGPGTRLTVL.

The rearrangement links TRBV29-1 to TRBJ2-1, with 9 positions matching TRBD1. The V segment lost 5 bases and the J segment 4 bases; nucleotides outside the gene matches: 6. CDR1 is SQVTM and CDR2 is ANQGSEA in the germline V gene. The CDR3 extends over 14 amino acids. The CDR3 sequence is CSVQGQGAYNEQFF. CDR3 nucleotides: TGCAGCGTTCAGGGACAGGGAGCATACAATGAGCAGTTCTTC.

The DNA of the CDR3 is TGTGCCAGCAGCCAAGCCGCACTAGCGGGAGTCTACGAGCAGTACTTC. The encoded protein is CASSQAALAGVYEQYF. The chain employs TRBV4-2 and TRBJ2-7; 11 bases line up with TRBD2. The CDR3 is 16 residues long. The V segment lost 1 base and the J segment 3 bases; nucleotides outside the gene matches: 5. CDR1 is LGHNA and CDR2 is YNFKEQ in the germline V gene.